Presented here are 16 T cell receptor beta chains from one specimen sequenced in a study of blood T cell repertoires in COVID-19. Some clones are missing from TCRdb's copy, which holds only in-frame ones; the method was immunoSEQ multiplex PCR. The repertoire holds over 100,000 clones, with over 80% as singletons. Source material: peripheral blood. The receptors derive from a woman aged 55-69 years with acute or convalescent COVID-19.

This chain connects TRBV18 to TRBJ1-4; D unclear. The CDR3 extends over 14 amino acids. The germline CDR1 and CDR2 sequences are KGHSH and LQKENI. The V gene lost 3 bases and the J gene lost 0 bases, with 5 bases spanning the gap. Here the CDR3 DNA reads TGTGCCAGCTCACCCCTTTCAACTAATGAAAAACTGTTTTTT. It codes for CASSPLSTNEKLFF. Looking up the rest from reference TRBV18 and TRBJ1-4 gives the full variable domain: NAGVMQNPRHLVRRRGQEARLRCSPMKGHSHVYWYRQLPEEGLKFMVYLQKENIIDESGMPKERFSAEFPKEGPSILRIQQVVRGDSAAYFCASSPLSTNEKLFFGSGTQLSVL.

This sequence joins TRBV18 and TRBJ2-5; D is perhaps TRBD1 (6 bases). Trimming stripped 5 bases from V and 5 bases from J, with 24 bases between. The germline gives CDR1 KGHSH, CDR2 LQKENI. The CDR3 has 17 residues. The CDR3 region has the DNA TGTGCCAGCTCATACCAGTCCAGGGGAACTATGGGGGAGACCCAGTACTTC. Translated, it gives CASSYQSRGTMGETQYF. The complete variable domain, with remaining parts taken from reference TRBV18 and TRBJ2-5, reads NAGVMQNPRHLVRRRGQEARLRCSPMKGHSHVYWYRQLPEEGLKFMVYLQKENIIDESGMPKERFSAEFPKEGPSILRIQQVVRGDSAAYFCASSYQSRGTMGETQYFGPGTRLLVL.

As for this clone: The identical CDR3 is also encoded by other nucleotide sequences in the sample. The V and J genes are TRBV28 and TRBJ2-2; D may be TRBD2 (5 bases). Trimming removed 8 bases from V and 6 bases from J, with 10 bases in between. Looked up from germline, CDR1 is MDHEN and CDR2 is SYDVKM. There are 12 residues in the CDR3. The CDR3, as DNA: TGTGCCAGCCGAGAGGGAGCCGGGGAGCTGTTTTTT. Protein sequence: CASREGAGELFF.

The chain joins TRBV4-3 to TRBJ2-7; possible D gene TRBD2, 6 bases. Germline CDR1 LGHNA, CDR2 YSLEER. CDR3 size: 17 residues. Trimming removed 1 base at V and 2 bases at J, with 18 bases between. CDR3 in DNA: TGCGCCAGCAGCCAAGCCGCCGGAGCGGGTAAAACCTACGAGCAGTACTTC. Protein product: CASSQAAGAGKTYEQYF.

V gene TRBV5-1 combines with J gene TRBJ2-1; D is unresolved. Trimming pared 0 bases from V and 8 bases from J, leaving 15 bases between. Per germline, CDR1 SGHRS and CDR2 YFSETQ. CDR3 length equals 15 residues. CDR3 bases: TGCGCCAGCAGCTTGGTTTTTCGAGAATCGGATGAGCAGTTCTTC. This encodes CASSLVFRESDEQFF. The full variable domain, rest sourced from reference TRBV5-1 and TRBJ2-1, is KAGVTQTPRYLIKTRGQQVTLSCSPISGHRSVSWYQQTPGQGLQFLFEYFSETQRNKGNFPGRFSGRQFSNSRSEMNVSTLELGDSALYLCASSLVFRESDEQFFGPGTRLTVL.

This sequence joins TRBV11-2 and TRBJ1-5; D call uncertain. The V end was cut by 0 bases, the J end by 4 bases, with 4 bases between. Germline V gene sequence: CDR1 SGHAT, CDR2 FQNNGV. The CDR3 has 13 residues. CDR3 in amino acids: CASSLDRNQPQHF. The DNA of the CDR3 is TGTGCCAGCAGCTTAGACCGTAATCAGCCCCAGCATTTT.

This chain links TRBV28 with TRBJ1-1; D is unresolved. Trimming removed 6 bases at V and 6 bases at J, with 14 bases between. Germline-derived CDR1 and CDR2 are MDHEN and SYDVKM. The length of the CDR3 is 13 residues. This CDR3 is CASRPPGVAEAFF. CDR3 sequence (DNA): TGTGCCAGCAGGCCACCGGGAGTCGCTGAAGCTTTCTTT. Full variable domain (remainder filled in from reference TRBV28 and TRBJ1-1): DVKVTQSSRYLVKRTGEKVFLECVQDMDHENMFWYRQDPGLGLRLIYFSYDVKMKEKGDIPEGYSVSREKKERFSLILESASTNQTSMYLCASRPPGVAEAFFGQGTRLTVV.

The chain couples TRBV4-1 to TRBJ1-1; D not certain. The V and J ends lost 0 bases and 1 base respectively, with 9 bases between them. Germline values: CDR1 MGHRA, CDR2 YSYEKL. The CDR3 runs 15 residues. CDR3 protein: CASSQEEGGNTEAFF. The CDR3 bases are TGCGCCAGCAGCCAAGAAGAGGGTGGGAACACTGAAGCTTTCTTT.

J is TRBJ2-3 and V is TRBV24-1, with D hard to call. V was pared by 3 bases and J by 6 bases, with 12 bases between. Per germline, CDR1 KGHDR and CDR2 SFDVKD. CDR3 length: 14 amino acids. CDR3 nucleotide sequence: TGTGCCACCAGTGATCCCGGAGCTCGGGATACGCAGTATTTT. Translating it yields CATSDPGARDTQYF.

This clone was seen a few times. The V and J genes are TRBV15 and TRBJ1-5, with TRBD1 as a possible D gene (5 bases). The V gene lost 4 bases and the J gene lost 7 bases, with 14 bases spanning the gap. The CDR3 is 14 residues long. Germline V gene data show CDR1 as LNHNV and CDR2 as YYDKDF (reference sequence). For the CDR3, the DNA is TGTGCCACCAGCACGGGGGGGGTGTACCAGCCCCAGCATTTT. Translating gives CATSTGGVYQPQHF.

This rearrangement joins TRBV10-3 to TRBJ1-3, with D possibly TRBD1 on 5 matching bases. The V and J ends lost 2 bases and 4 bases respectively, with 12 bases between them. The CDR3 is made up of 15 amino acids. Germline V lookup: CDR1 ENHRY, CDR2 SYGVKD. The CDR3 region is CAISEGGTSGNTIYF. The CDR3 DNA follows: TGTGCCATCAGTGAGGGGGGGACTTCGGGAAACACCATATATTTT.

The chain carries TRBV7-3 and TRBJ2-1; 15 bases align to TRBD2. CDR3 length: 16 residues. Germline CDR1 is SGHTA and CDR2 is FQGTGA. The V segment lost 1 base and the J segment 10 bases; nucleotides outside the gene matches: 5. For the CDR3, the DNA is TGTGCCAGCAGCTTAAACGGGGGGACTAGCGGGAGGGAGCAGTTCTTC. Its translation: CASSLNGGTSGREQFF. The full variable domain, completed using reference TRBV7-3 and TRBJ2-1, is GAGVSQTPSNKVTEKGKYVELRCDPISGHTALYWYRQSLGQGPEFLIYFQGTGAADDSGLPNDRFFAVRPEGSVSTLKIQRTERGDSAVYLCASSLNGGTSGREQFFGPGTRLTVL.

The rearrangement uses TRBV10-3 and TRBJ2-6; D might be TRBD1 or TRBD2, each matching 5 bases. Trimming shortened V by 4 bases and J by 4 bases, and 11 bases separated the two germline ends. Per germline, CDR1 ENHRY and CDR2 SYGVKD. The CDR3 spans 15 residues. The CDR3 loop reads CAISGSGLGANVLTF. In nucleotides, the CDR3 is TGTGCCATCAGTGGGTCGGGGCTAGGGGCCAACGTCCTGACTTTC.

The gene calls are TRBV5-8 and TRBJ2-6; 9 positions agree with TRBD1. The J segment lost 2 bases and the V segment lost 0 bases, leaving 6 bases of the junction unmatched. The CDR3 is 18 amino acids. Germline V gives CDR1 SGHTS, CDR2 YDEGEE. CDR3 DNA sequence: TGTGCCAGCAGCTTGGTGGGACAGGGAAAAGCTGGGGCCAACGTCCTGACTTTC. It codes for CASSLVGQGKAGANVLTF.

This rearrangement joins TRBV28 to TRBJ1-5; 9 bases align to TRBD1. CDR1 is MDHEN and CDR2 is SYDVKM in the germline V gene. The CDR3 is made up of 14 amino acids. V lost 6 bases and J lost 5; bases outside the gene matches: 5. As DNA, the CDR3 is TGTGCCAGCAGCGCCGGGACAGGGTATCAGCCCCAGCATTTT. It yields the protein CASSAGTGYQPQHF.

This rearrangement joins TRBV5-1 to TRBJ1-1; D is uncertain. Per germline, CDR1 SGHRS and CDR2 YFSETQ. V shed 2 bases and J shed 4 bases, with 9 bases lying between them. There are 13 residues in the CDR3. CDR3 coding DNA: TGCGCCAGCAGCTTTATGATGAGCACTGAAGCTTTCTTT. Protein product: CASSFMMSTEAFF.